The 22 T cell receptor beta chains presented below share a single source sample, sequenced in a study of circulating and synovial CD4+ cells in juvenile arthritis. The assay was immunoSEQ multiplex PCR, and TCRdb's table has in-frame clones only and misses some. The table lists approximately 36,000 clones, about 94% of them singletons. The sequenced sample consisted of CD4+ T cells from blood. Receptors were obtained from a human donor with juvenile idiopathic arthritis.

The CDR3 protein is CASSTVGGYGNTIYF. CDR3 nucleotide sequence: TGTGCCAGCAGTACCGTGGGGGGGTATGGAAACACCATATATTTT. V and J are TRBV6-6 and TRBJ1-3; perhaps TRBD1 as D (5 bases). The germline CDR1 and CDR2 sequences are MNHNY and SVGAGI (reference sequence). V shed 5 bases and J shed 3 bases, with 14 bases lying between them. The CDR3 is 15 residues long.

This clone was picked up a small number of times. J is TRBJ2-7 and V is TRBV27, with D possibly matching TRBD1 (5 bases). Germline-derived CDR1 and CDR2 are MNHEY and SMNVEV (reference sequence). Trimming left V 2 bases short and J 6 bases short, with 14 bases between. The CDR3 loop spans 14 amino acids. This chain's CDR3 is CASSLRQSRREQYF. The CDR3 coding sequence is TGTGCCAGCAGTTTAAGACAGTCCCGCCGCGAGCAGTACTTC.

This chain uses TRBV11-2 with TRBJ1-3; D remains unclear. The V gene's germline CDR1 is SGHAT and CDR2 FQNNGV. The CDR3 length is 15 residues. Trimming removed 0 bases from V and 4 bases from J, with 10 bases in between. CDR3 amino acids: CASSLERVSGNTIYF. CDR3 in DNA: TGTGCCAGCAGCTTAGAGCGGGTCTCGGGAAACACCATATATTTT.

This chain uses TRBV10-3 with TRBJ2-1; 8 bases align to TRBD1. Germline loops: CDR1 ENHRY, CDR2 SYGVKD. This CDR3 contains 14 residues. The V gene end was trimmed by 2 bases and the J gene end by 5 bases; junction bases not matched to a gene: 2. The CDR3 nucleotides read TGTGCCATCAGTGAGGGGACAGGCCACAATGAGCAGTTCTTC. This sequence encodes CAISEGTGHNEQFF.

CDR3 region: CASSSEGAMNTEAFF. The CDR3 DNA follows: TGTGCCAGCAGTTCTGAGGGTGCCATGAACACTGAAGCTTTCTTT. This rearrangement joins TRBV6-5 to TRBJ1-1; no firm D call. Trimming removed 4 bases from V and 0 bases from J, with 12 bases in between. CDR1 and CDR2 (germline): MNHEY, SVGAGI. The CDR3 has 15 amino acids.

The count of this clone is one. The gene calls are TRBV27 and TRBJ2-3; 12 bases are shared with TRBD2. Per germline, CDR1 MNHEY and CDR2 SMNVEV (reference sequence). This CDR3 contains 16 residues. J gave up 5 bases and V 6 bases, and 9 bases lay outside the gene matches. The CDR3 nucleotides are TGTGCCAGCAGGTGGCGGCTAGCGGGGGGGCAAGATACGCAGTATTTT. This sequence encodes CASRWRLAGGQDTQYF.

The V gene is TRBV18, the J gene TRBJ2-5; TRBD2 is a possible D gene (6 bases). Between the trimmed V and J ends, which lost 2 bases and 1 base, there was a span of 8 bases. CDR1 KGHSH and CDR2 LQKENI come from the germline V gene. The CDR3 is 14 residues long. CDR3: CASSPNGGQETQYF. CDR3 nucleotides: TGTGCCAGCTCACCAAACGGGGGCCAAGAGACCCAGTACTTC.

This chain uses TRBV11-2 with TRBJ1-5; D remains ambiguous. Looked up from germline, CDR1 is SGHAT and CDR2 is FQNNGV. V gave up 3 bases and J gave up 4 bases, with 7 bases separating them. The CDR3 spans 13 residues. The CDR3, as DNA: TGTGCCAGCAGCTTCTCCAGGAATCAGCCCCAGCATTTT. It yields the protein CASSFSRNQPQHF.

This chain connects TRBV7-9 to TRBJ1-1, with D unresolved. Per the germline V gene, CDR1 is SEHNR and CDR2 is FQNEAQ (reference sequence). Trimming cost V 1 base and J 5 bases, with 14 bases left between them. This CDR3 region has 15 residues. DNA for the CDR3: TGTGCCAGCAGCTTAGGGGAAGGGAGGCGGACTGAAGCTTTCTTT. It specifies CASSLGEGRRTEAFF.

The chain recombines TRBV7-2 with TRBJ2-7, with 7 bases fitting TRBD1. CDR1 SGHTA and CDR2 FQGNSA come from the germline V gene. This CDR3 comprises 16 residues. Losses at the gene ends were 0 bases for V and 1 base for J; bases not matched to a gene: 6. The CDR3 spells CASSLALGQASYEQYF. CDR3 nucleotides: TGTGCCAGCAGCTTAGCGCTAGGACAGGCATCCTACGAGCAGTACTTC.

This clone was recorded only once. V and J are TRBV19 and TRBJ1-2; 9 nucleotides match TRBD1. This CDR3 is 14 amino acids long. Trimming took 6 bases from V and 4 from J; bases not matched to a gene: 6. Per germline, CDR1 LNHDA and CDR2 SQIVND (reference sequence). This chain's CDR3 is CASSGQGPTYGYTF. The CDR3 bases are TGTGCCAGTAGCGGACAGGGGCCTACCTATGGCTACACCTTC.

The chain is built from TRBV11-3 and TRBJ2-1, with 8 positions matching TRBD2. J gave up 4 bases and V 5 bases, and 4 bases lay outside the gene matches. Per germline, CDR1 SGHNT and CDR2 YENEEA. This CDR3 is 14 amino acids long. The CDR3 sequence is CASSPGGTYNEQFF. CDR3 nucleotide sequence: TGTGCCAGCAGCCCGGGGGGGACATACAATGAGCAGTTCTTC.

J is TRBJ1-4 and V is TRBV4-1, with a weak D call TRBD1 (6 bases). Trimming cost V 2 bases and J 4 bases, with 14 bases left between them. CDR3 length: 16 amino acids. The germline gives CDR1 MGHRA, CDR2 YSYEKL. The CDR3 loop is CASSQPDRMVNEKLFF. The CDR3 DNA is TGCGCCAGCAGCCAACCTGACAGGATGGTTAATGAAAAACTGTTTTTT.

V is TRBV7-9 and J is TRBJ1-6, with 9 bases that match TRBD1. There are 17 residues in the CDR3. The germline V gene encodes CDR1 SEHNR and CDR2 FQNEAQ (reference sequence). V lost 5 bases to trimming and J lost 9 bases; unmatched junction nucleotides: 14. This CDR3 reads CASSVHRGPALASPLHF. CDR3 coding DNA: TGTGCCAGCAGCGTACACAGGGGGCCGGCGTTGGCTTCACCCCTCCACTTT.

The chain couples TRBV30 to TRBJ1-6; D may be TRBD1 (5 bases). CDR3 length equals 14 residues. CDR1 and CDR2 from the germline V gene are GTSNPN and SVGIG (reference sequence). V gave up 3 bases and J gave up 7 bases, with 13 bases separating them. CDR3 amino acids: CAWRAARTNSPLHF. The CDR3 DNA sequence: TGTGCCTGGAGGGCCGCACGGACAAATTCACCCCTCCACTTT. Based on the CDR3 plus reference TRBV30 and TRBJ1-6, the full variable domain is SQTIHQWPATLVQPVGSPLSLECTVEGTSNPNLYWYRQAAGRGLQLLFYSVGIGQISSEVPQNLSASRPQDRQFILSSKKLLLSDSGFYLCAWRAARTNSPLHFGNGTRLTVT.

The J gene is TRBJ2-2, the V gene TRBV4-3; a weak D match, TRBD2 (5 bases). The V end was cut by 0 bases, the J end by 1 base, with 6 bases between. This CDR3 is built from 15 residues. Germline V CDR1 and CDR2: LGHNA, YSLEER. CDR3 coding DNA: TGCGCCAGCAGCCAAGATGAGGGGAACACCGGGGAGCTGTTTTTT. This gives the protein CASSQDEGNTGELFF.

The rearrangement joins TRBV6-5 to TRBJ1-1; TRBD1 might be the D (5 bases). The germline V and J ends were trimmed by 0 bases and 3 bases, with 11 bases remaining between them. CDR1 and CDR2 (germline): MNHEY, SVGAGI. CDR3 length: 15 residues. The CDR3 here is CASSYSAGWDTEAFF. The DNA of the CDR3 is TGTGCCAGCAGTTACTCGGCAGGGTGGGACACTGAAGCTTTCTTT.

Of note for this clone: Distinct nucleotide sequences in the sample also encode this CDR3. The chain is built from TRBV7-3 and TRBJ1-6; D is perhaps TRBD1 (6 bases). The CDR3 consists of 16 residues. V lost 0 bases and J 7 bases, leaving 13 bases between the germline ends. CDR1 and CDR2 from the germline V gene are SGHTA and FQGTGA. The DNA for the CDR3 is TGTGCCAGCAGCTTAACAGGAGGGGGAGGGAATTCACCCCTCCACTTT. It translates to CASSLTGGGGNSPLHF.

The chain carries TRBV2 and TRBJ1-2; TRBD1 is a possible D gene (6 bases). The germline V gene encodes CDR1 SNHLY and CDR2 FYNNEI. V lost 2 bases and J 8 bases, leaving 18 bases between the germline ends. This CDR3 spans 15 amino acids. The CDR3 region has the DNA TGTGCCAGCAGTGAAATGCGGGAGACAGGAAGGGGCTACACCTTC. This sequence encodes CASSEMRETGRGYTF.

CDR3 DNA sequence: TGTGCCAGCGGACAGGGGGACTATGGCTACACCTTC. This codes for CASGQGDYGYTF. The chain carries TRBV4-2 and TRBJ1-2; TRBD1 agrees at 10 bases. The length of the CDR3 is 12 residues. Looked up from germline, CDR1 is LGHNA and CDR2 is YNFKEQ. J gave up 3 bases and V 8 bases, and 0 bases lay outside the gene matches.

The chain recombines TRBV19 with TRBJ2-7; D ambiguous. The V gene's germline CDR1 is LNHDA and CDR2 SQIVND (reference sequence). The CDR3 covers 13 residues. The germline V and J ends were trimmed by 3 bases and 2 bases, with 8 bases remaining between them. The CDR3 protein is CASSIKWPYEQYF. For the CDR3, the DNA is TGTGCCAGTAGTATTAAGTGGCCCTACGAGCAGTACTTC. The variable domain in full, with the rest retrieved from reference TRBV19 and TRBJ2-7, is DGGITQSPKYLFRKEGQNVTLSCEQNLNHDAMYWYRQDPGQGLRLIYYSQIVNDFQKGDIAEGYSVSREKKESFPLTVTSAQKNPTAFYLCASSIKWPYEQYFGPGTRLTVT.

The J gene is TRBJ2-5, the V gene TRBV29-1; tentatively, D is TRBD2 (5 bases). V was pared by 6 bases and J by 1 base, with 6 bases between. The CDR3 covers 11 residues. From germline, CDR1 is SQVTM and CDR2 ANQGSEA. The CDR3 loop reads CSVGLQETQYF. CDR3 nucleotides: TGCAGCGTCGGACTCCAAGAGACCCAGTACTTC.